Reported below is one TCR beta chain. This entry comes from a study of CD8 T cells in Susac syndrome. The RNA input was about 0.5 to 1 ug, and it was reverse transcribed with random hexamers. TCRdb independently ran MiXCR on the immunoSEQ multiplex PCR reads; one entry per CDR3 protein. The repertoire holds about 120,000 distinct CDR3 sequences, with around nine tenths as singletons. Germline values: CDR1 GTSNPN, CDR2 SVGIG (reference sequence). V shed 0 bases and J 2 bases; nucleotides not matched to a gene: 7. This CDR3 is 17 amino acids long. The sample was CD4+ T cells from PBMCs. This receptor was taken from a human donor in good health. J is TRBJ2-6 and V is TRBV30; 7 positions agree with TRBD1. Here the CDR3 DNA reads TGTGCCTGGAGTGTCCTAAGGACAGGAACTGGGGCCAACGTCCTGACTTTC. Its translation is CAWSVLRTGTGANVLTF.